The 27 T cell receptor beta chains listed next were all sequenced from one sample in a study of T cell repertoires in cytomegalovirus infection. These receptors have no known antigen. TCRdb reprocessed the reads via MiXCR and lists one record per CDR3 protein. The profile shows fewer than 900,000 distinct CDR3 sequences, under 35% of them singletons. This specimen was cultured CD8+ T cells from PBMCs, taken from culture after CMV antigen stimulation. The receptors come from a human donor in good health (CMV status not recorded). Some clones in this sample may be carry-over from other donors' samples.

This clonotype was seen only a few times. The chain is built from TRBV28 and TRBJ2-3; the D is unclear. Germline values: CDR1 MDHEN, CDR2 SYDVKM. The CDR3 consists of 14 residues. V lost 1 base, J lost 1 base, and 6 bases lay in between. CDR3 residues: CASSLYQGTDTQYF. The CDR3 DNA reads TGTGCCAGCAGTTTATACCAGGGCACAGATACGCAGTATTTT.

Remarks on this clonotype: One end of the junction is discordant with germline, which a read error may explain. The chain is built from TRBV20-1 and TRBJ2-2, with 7 nucleotides matching TRBD2. Per germline, CDR1 DFQATT and CDR2 SNEGSKA (reference sequence). The CDR3 extends over 15 amino acids. CDR3 sequence (DNA): TGCAGTGCTAGAGCCCGGCGGGGGAACACCGGGGGGCTGTTTTTT. Its protein product is CSARARRGNTGGLFF.

V and J are TRBV29-1 and TRBJ2-7, with TRBD1 as a possible D gene (5 bases). V dropped 4 bases and J dropped 6 bases, with 13 bases sitting between them. This CDR3 contains 12 residues. CDR1 is SQVTM and CDR2 is ANQGSEA in the germline V gene. The CDR3 region is CSVVPGNGEQYF. The CDR3 bases are TGCAGCGTTGTCCCAGGGAATGGCGAGCAGTACTTC.

This clonotype was picked up many times. The chain recombines TRBV7-2 with TRBJ2-3; 9 positions match TRBD2. The CDR3 has 18 residues. Per germline, CDR1 SGHTA and CDR2 FQGNSA. Trimming took 4 bases from V and 0 from J; bases not matched to a gene: 11. This CDR3 is CASSSVLAGESSTDTQYF. The CDR3 bases are TGTGCCAGCAGCTCCGTCTTAGCGGGGGAGTCTAGCACAGATACGCAGTATTTT.

V and J are TRBV28 and TRBJ2-5; 10 bases fit TRBD1. V lost 10 bases to trimming and J lost 1 base; unmatched junction nucleotides: 9. Germline V gene sequence: CDR1 MDHEN, CDR2 SYDVKM. CDR3 length equals 15 residues. CDR3 DNA: TGTGCCACCCTATGGACAGGGGGACCCCAAGAGACCCAGTACTTC. Translation gives CATLWTGGPQETQYF. Drawing the rest from reference TRBV28 and TRBJ2-5, the complete variable domain is DVKVTQSSRYLVKRTGEKVFLECVQDMDHENMFWYRQDPGLGLRLIYFSYDVKMKEKGDIPEGYSVSREKKERFSLILESASTNQTSMYLCATLWTGGPQETQYFGPGTRLLVL.

V usage is TRBV9 and J usage is TRBJ1-5; D is perhaps TRBD1 (5 bases). The germline CDR1 and CDR2 sequences are SGDLS and YYNGEE. The CDR3 runs 13 residues. V lost 0 bases and J lost 5, with 6 bases in between. The DNA of the CDR3 is TGTGCCAGCAGCGTAGGCAGGGATCAGCCCCAGCATTTT. This sequence encodes CASSVGRDQPQHF.

This clonotype was detected only a few times. This chain uses TRBV7-2 with TRBJ1-3; unclear D gene. V was pared by 5 bases and J by 3 bases, with 8 bases between. Germline lookup yields CDR1 SGHTA and CDR2 FQGNSA. The CDR3 spans 13 residues. The CDR3 is CASSPSGGNTIYF. The CDR3 nucleotides read TGTGCCAGCAGCCCCTCGGGTGGAAACACCATATATTTT.

The rearrangement uses TRBV6-5 and TRBJ2-5; D is perhaps TRBD2 (6 bases). Germline V gene sequence: CDR1 MNHEY, CDR2 SVGAGI. This CDR3 region has 14 residues. Trimming pared 6 bases from V and 5 bases from J, leaving 16 bases between. The CDR3 DNA reads as TGTGCCAGCAGCCGCCTCTGGGGGGTGGAGACCCAGTACTTC. Its translation: CASSRLWGVETQYF.

Only one count was recorded for this clonotype. The chain employs TRBV27 and TRBJ2-7, with a tentative D call TRBD1 (6 bases). CDR1 is MNHEY and CDR2 is SMNVEV in the germline V gene (reference sequence). V was shortened by 4 bases and J by 3 bases, with 16 bases between the two germline ends. The CDR3 is 15 amino acids. The CDR3 coding sequence is TGTGCCAGCAGTTCAGGGGCGCTTCCGGTCTACGAGCAGTACTTC. Residues: CASSSGALPVYEQYF.

This chain's CDR3 is CASMGGEGNQPQHF. The CDR3 coding sequence is TGTGCCAGCATGGGCGGGGAAGGCAATCAGCCCCAGCATTTT. The rearrangement uses TRBV6-5 and TRBJ1-5; D remains ambiguous. The CDR3 loop spans 14 amino acids. Trimming took 7 bases from V and 2 from J, leaving 12 bases between them. Germline V lookup: CDR1 MNHEY, CDR2 SVGAGI.

V and J are TRBV12-5 and TRBJ1-2; 10 bases map to TRBD1. Germline V gene data show CDR1 as LGHNT and CDR2 as FRNRAP. This CDR3 has 16 residues. V lost 3 bases to trimming and J lost 3 bases; unmatched junction nucleotides: 7. The CDR3 DNA is TGTGCTAGTGGTTTTTCCGGGACAGGGGTTCACTATGGCTACACCTTC. Translated, it gives CASGFSGTGVHYGYTF.

The table lists this clonotype with a count of one. The chain employs TRBV25-1 and TRBJ1-2, with 9 bases fitting TRBD1. Unmatched junction bases numbered 13, after V lost 0 bases and J lost 8 bases. Germline-derived CDR1 and CDR2 are MGHDK and SYGVNS. The CDR3 contains 17 residues. CDR3 sequence (DNA): TGTGCCAGCAGTGAATATTACCCAGGACAGGGGTTAGGGGGCTACACCTTC. It encodes CASSEYYPGQGLGGYTF.

The chain employs TRBV7-9 and TRBJ2-7; tentative D call: TRBD1 (6 bases). Germline loops: CDR1 SEHNR, CDR2 FQNEAQ (reference sequence). Trimming stripped 4 bases from V and 4 bases from J, with 8 bases between. The CDR3 extends over 12 amino acids. For the CDR3, the DNA is TGTGCCAGCAGCTCCGGGACATACGAGCAGTACGTC. Protein: CASSSGTYEQYV.

By share, this clonotype counts as medium-sized. V usage is TRBV11-3 and J usage is TRBJ2-1; possibly TRBD2 for D (7 bases). Germline-derived CDR1 and CDR2 are SGHNT and YENEEA. The CDR3 is made up of 15 amino acids. V was cut by 5 bases and J by 11 bases, with 22 bases left in between. Here the CDR3 reads CASSPGGGGALQQFF. CDR3 nucleotides: TGTGCCAGCAGCCCGGGGGGAGGGGGGGCCCTCCAGCAGTTCTTC. The variable domain in full, completed from reference TRBV11-3 and TRBJ2-1, reads EAGVVQSPRYKIIEKKQPVAFWCNPISGHNTLYWYLQNLGQGPELLIRYENEEAVDDSQLPKDRFSAERLKGVDSTLKIQPAELGDSAVYLCASSPGGGGALQQFFGPGTRLTVL.

This clonotype occurred once. The chain combines TRBV5-1 with TRBJ1-4; 7 bases are shared with TRBD1. J lost 7 bases, V lost 2 bases, and 5 bases had no gene match. Germline CDR1 and CDR2: SGHRS and YFSETQ. The CDR3 runs to 14 residues. CDR3 loop: CASSLQGSIEKLFF. The CDR3 DNA follows: TGCGCCAGCAGCTTACAGGGGTCAATTGAAAAACTGTTTTTT. Full variable domain (outside the CDR3, taken from reference TRBV5-1 and TRBJ1-4): KAGVTQTPRYLIKTRGQQVTLSCSPISGHRSVSWYQQTPGQGLQFLFEYFSETQRNKGNFPGRFSGRQFSNSRSEMNVSTLELGDSALYLCASSLQGSIEKLFFGSGTQLSVL.

The rearrangement links TRBV6-1 to TRBJ2-2; a weak D match, TRBD2 (5 bases). The length of the CDR3 is 15 residues. Germline V CDR1 and CDR2: MNHNS, SASEGT. Trimming removed 5 bases from V and 6 bases from J, with 16 bases in between. The CDR3 protein is CASSYEGMSAGELFF. The CDR3 DNA is TGTGCCAGCAGTTACGAGGGAATGAGCGCCGGGGAGCTGTTTTTT.

This clonotype was found a few times. The chain joins TRBV6-5 to TRBJ2-7; D possibly matches TRBD1 or TRBD2 (5 bases each). Trimming took 0 bases from V and 1 from J, leaving 10 bases between them. CDR1 MNHEY and CDR2 SVGAGI come from the germline V gene. This CDR3 has 15 amino acids. CDR3 bases: TGTGCCAGCAGTTACTCGGGGCCGGGATCCTACGAGCAGTACTTC. Amino acid sequence: CASSYSGPGSYEQYF.

The chain carries TRBV7-9 and TRBJ2-1; possible D gene TRBD1, 6 bases. CDR1 SEHNR and CDR2 FQNEAQ come from the germline V gene (reference sequence). The V and J ends lost 4 bases and 10 bases respectively, with 14 bases between them. The CDR3 runs 13 residues. The CDR3 DNA sequence: TGTGCCAGCAGCTCCACAGGGCCCGGGGAGCAGTTCTTC. Translated, it gives CASSSTGPGEQFF.

This chain links TRBV7-8 with TRBJ1-4; unclear D gene. Germline V gene sequence: CDR1 SGHVS, CDR2 FQNEAQ. CDR3 length: 14 residues. V lost 1 base and J 8 bases, leaving 11 bases between the germline ends. CDR3 DNA sequence: TGTGCCAGCAGCTTAGGCAGGTTCCCAGAAAAACTGTTTTTT. It is translated as CASSLGRFPEKLFF.

The chain couples TRBV7-6 to TRBJ1-2, with D possibly matching TRBD1 (5 bases). V lost 5 bases and J lost 2, with 9 bases in between. The length of the CDR3 is 13 residues. Germline V gene sequence: CDR1 SGHVS, CDR2 FNYEAQ. CDR3 in amino acids: CASSQTENYGYTF. In DNA, the CDR3 is TGTGCCAGCAGCCAGACAGAGAACTATGGCTACACCTTC.

This clonotype was recorded many times. The gene calls are TRBV6-2 or TRBV6-3 and TRBJ2-3; TRBD1 matches 8 bases. The germline V gene encodes CDR1 MNHEY and CDR2 SVGEGT. The CDR3 covers 16 residues. J gave up 1 base and V 2 bases, and 5 bases lay outside the gene matches. This chain's CDR3 is CASSYEETGGTDTQYF. CDR3 bases: TGTGCCAGCAGTTACGAGGAGACAGGGGGCACAGATACGCAGTATTTT.

The genes are TRBV28 and TRBJ1-2; 7 nucleotides agree with TRBD1. Germline loops: CDR1 MDHEN, CDR2 SYDVKM. The ends lost 2 bases at V and 5 bases at J; junction bases unmatched: 8. CDR3 length: 15 amino acids. Written as DNA, the CDR3 is TGTGCCAGCAGTTTAGCACAGGGGCTCCGTTATGGCTACACCTTC. Translated: CASSLAQGLRYGYTF.

The rearrangement joins TRBV29-1 to TRBJ1-1; weak D call: TRBD1 (5 bases). CDR1 and CDR2 (germline): SQVTM, ANQGSEA. This CDR3 region has 16 residues. Trimming cost V 5 bases and J 3 bases, with 22 bases left between them. CDR3 bases: TGCAGCGTTACCCCGCGGAAGGGGCCATTGTACACTGAAGCTTTCTTT. Translation: CSVTPRKGPLYTEAFF.

The chain combines TRBV27 with TRBJ2-3; no definite D call. Germline V gene lookup returns CDR1 MNHEY and CDR2 SMNVEV (reference sequence). This CDR3 is built from 14 residues. Trimming removed 6 bases from V and 7 bases from J, with 17 bases in between. The CDR3 is CASSLSPLRNTQYF. CDR3 DNA sequence: TGTGCCAGCAGCCTCAGTCCCCTAAGAAATACGCAGTATTTT.

The chain couples TRBV20-1 to TRBJ2-1; 12 bases line up with TRBD2. The CDR3 is 21 residues long. The J segment lost 6 bases and the V segment lost 0 bases, leaving 21 bases of the junction unmatched. Germline V lookup: CDR1 DFQATT, CDR2 SNEGSKA (reference sequence). The CDR3 here is CSARDYMVLAGGRGTINEQFF. CDR3 DNA sequence: TGCAGTGCTAGAGATTACATGGTCCTAGCGGGGGGGCGAGGAACAATCAATGAGCAGTTCTTC.

This clonotype was counted only a few times. The V and J genes are TRBV6-1 and TRBJ2-7; maybe TRBD2 (6 bases). Germline V gene data show CDR1 as MNHNS and CDR2 as SASEGT. The CDR3 runs 14 residues. Trimming stripped 2 bases from V and 2 bases from J, with 10 bases between. The CDR3 nucleotides read TGTGCCAGCAGTGAATTGTGGGGGGCCTACGAGCAGTACTTC. This gives the protein CASSELWGAYEQYF.

The chain recombines TRBV7-9 with TRBJ1-4; 8 nucleotides line up with TRBD1. Germline values: CDR1 SEHNR, CDR2 FQNEAQ (reference sequence). This CDR3 region has 16 residues. Losses at the gene ends were 4 bases for V and 5 bases for J; bases not matched to a gene: 9. The CDR3 coding sequence is TGTGCCAGCAGCTCTGGCAGGACAGGGCTAAATGAAAAACTGTTTTTT. Encoded protein: CASSSGRTGLNEKLFF.